The 24 T cell receptor beta chains presented below share a single source sample, sequenced in a study of spatial heterogeneity in lung cancer. Findings and limits, study-wide: One measure, the expanded intratumoral alpha and beta TCR count, tracked tumor mutation counts.

As to time point: sample taken at primary tumor resection. TCRdb re-called the 5' RACE reads through MiXCR, storing one row per CDR3 protein. The table shows approximately 2,000 distinct CDR3 sequences, with 36% occurring only once. These receptors lack a known antigen. The starting material was lung tumor tissue, obtained at surgery. The receptor set was obtained from a male donor with early-stage non-small cell lung cancer.

This clonotype is labeled large. At one end, the junction sequence differs from germline, possibly due to a read error. A library made for alpha chains picked up this beta chain off target, so its size means little. The J gene is TRBJ2-7, the V gene TRBV7-8, with D possibly matching TRBD1 (6 bases). The CDR3 extends over 16 amino acids. CDR1 SGHVS and CDR2 FQNEAQ come from the germline V gene. The CDR3 spells CASSLGPGQSSDEQYF. Here the CDR3 DNA reads TGTGCCAGCAGCTTAGGCCCGGGACAATCCTCCGACGAGCAGTACTTC.

This clonotype came up a few times. This beta chain is a stray sequence in a library constructed for alpha chains; its clone size is not meaningful. The chain recombines TRBV29-1 with TRBJ2-1; 13 bases fit TRBD2. J gave up 8 bases and V 7 bases, and 8 bases lay outside the gene matches. The length of the CDR3 is 14 residues. Germline CDR1 SQVTM, CDR2 ANQGSEA. The DNA for the CDR3 is TGCAGCGCCAGGACTAGCGGGAGTTCGGATGAGCAGTTCTTC. Translating it yields CSARTSGSSDEQFF.

Only a few counts were recorded for this clonotype. With the library built for alpha chains, this beta chain is off target and its frequency is not meaningful. The rearrangement joins TRBV20-1 to TRBJ1-3, with 8 bases aligning to TRBD1. The CDR3 is 16 residues long. V trimming: 6 bases; J trimming: 0 bases; junction bases outside the gene matches: 10. Germline V gene sequence: CDR1 DFQATT, CDR2 SNEGSKA (reference sequence). Written as DNA, the CDR3 is TGCAGTGCCATCTCGGGACAGGTAACCTCTGGAAACACCATATATTTT. It codes for CSAISGQVTSGNTIYF.

With regard to this clonotype: Because the library targeted alpha chains, this beta chain is an off-target read whose size means little. The V call is TRBV12-3 or TRBV12-4, the J call TRBJ1-5, with D hard to call. This CDR3 spans 16 amino acids. Trimming took 5 bases from V and 2 from J, leaving 16 bases between them. DNA of the CDR3: TGTGCCAGCAGTCGAAGACTAAAACCAGGCAATCAGCCCCAGCATTTT. Protein sequence: CASSRRLKPGNQPQHF.

As to this clonotype: This beta chain is off target for a library built for alpha chains, so its abundance means little. This sequence joins TRBV12-3 or TRBV12-4 and TRBJ1-5, with 7 bases lining up with TRBD1. J lost 5 bases, V lost 3 bases, and 7 bases had no gene match. This CDR3 is 15 amino acids long. In DNA, the CDR3 is TGTGCCAGCAGTTTTTATCGGGACAGACATCAGCCCCAGCATTTT. Translating gives CASSFYRDRHQPQHF.

This clonotype turned up a few times. This beta chain slipped into a library made for alpha chains as a stray read, so its size is not meaningful. V gene TRBV27 combines with J gene TRBJ1-2, with a possible D match to TRBD1 (6 bases). There are 14 residues in the CDR3. Trimming pared 4 bases from V and 6 bases from J, leaving 15 bases between. Germline V gene sequence: CDR1 MNHEY, CDR2 SMNVEV (reference sequence). The CDR3 sequence is CASSSLRGMDGYTF. CDR3 DNA sequence: TGTGCCAGCAGTTCCCTCAGGGGAATGGATGGCTACACCTTC.

This clonotype has a single count. In a library made to pick up alpha chains, this beta chain is a stray read with a size that means little. The chain links TRBV7-9 to TRBJ2-7, with TRBD1 matching over 7 bases. The V segment lost 1 base and the J segment 1 base; nucleotides outside the gene matches: 4. The length of the CDR3 is 15 residues. Germline CDR1 SEHNR, CDR2 FQNEAQ (reference sequence). The CDR3 region has the DNA TGTGCCAGCAGCTTAGGATCGACAGGGTCCTACGAGCAGTACTTC. This translates into CASSLGSTGSYEQYF.

This clonotype turned up a few times. For a library built for alpha chains, this beta chain is a stray read; little rests on its size. The chain has TRBV5-6 and TRBJ2-1; 11 nucleotides agree with TRBD2. J gave up 9 bases and V 2 bases, and 1 base lay outside the gene matches. From germline, CDR1 is SGHDT and CDR2 YYEEEE. CDR3 length equals 13 residues. The DNA of the CDR3 is TGTGCCAGCAGCTTTACTAGCGGGAGTGAGCAGTTCTTC. Residues: CASSFTSGSEQFF.

In this sample, this clonotype is medium-sized. A library made for alpha chains picked up this beta chain off target, so its size means little. The chain is built from TRBV4-3 and TRBJ2-5; 7 bases line up with TRBD2. CDR1 LGHNA and CDR2 YSLEER come from the germline V gene. V lost 0 bases to trimming and J lost 5 bases; unmatched junction nucleotides: 9. The CDR3 extends over 16 amino acids. CDR3 protein: CASSQDGEGVGETQYF. The CDR3, as DNA: TGCGCCAGCAGCCAAGATGGGGAGGGTGTAGGGGAGACCCAGTACTTC.

Note on this clonotype: As an off-target read in a library built for alpha chains, this beta chain has a frequency of little significance. This rearrangement joins TRBV28 to TRBJ1-2; D gene unclear. Germline-derived CDR1 and CDR2 are MDHEN and SYDVKM. The germline V and J ends were trimmed by 2 bases and 4 bases, with 5 bases remaining between them. There are 12 residues in the CDR3. DNA of the CDR3: TGTGCCAGCAGTTTAGGAGCCTATGGCTACACCTTC. This sequence encodes CASSLGAYGYTF.

Of note for this clonotype: This beta chain is an unintended read in a library built for alpha chains; its size means little. V is TRBV28 and J is TRBJ1-1; 8 nucleotides match TRBD1. Looked up from germline, CDR1 is MDHEN and CDR2 is SYDVKM. The CDR3 is 14 residues long. The J segment lost 2 bases and the V segment lost 4 bases, leaving 3 bases of the junction unmatched. This chain's CDR3 is CASSSDRDNTEAFF. The DNA of the CDR3 is TGTGCCAGCAGTTCGGACAGGGACAACACTGAAGCTTTCTTT.

In the case of this clonotype: This beta chain is an unintended read in a library built for alpha chains; its size means little. The V and J genes are TRBV3-1 and TRBJ2-7; possibly TRBD1 or TRBD2 for D (5 bases each). This CDR3 is built from 16 residues. CDR1 LGHDT and CDR2 YNNKEL come from the germline V gene (reference sequence). V was cut by 4 bases and J by 6 bases, with 22 bases left in between. The CDR3 nucleotides read TGTGCCAGCAGCCGCACCCGGGACCCCGAGGCCACCGAGCAGTACTTC. Protein product: CASSRTRDPEATEQYF.

This clonotype is large within its sample. A read error may produce the germline difference seen at one junction end. This beta chain turned up in a library designed for alpha chains; as an off-target read, its abundance says little. The V gene is TRBV5-1, the J gene TRBJ2-1, with 13 bases matching TRBD2. The CDR3 is 16 amino acids. Germline CDR1 SGHRS, CDR2 YFSETQ. The DNA of the CDR3 is TGCCCCAGCAGCCAAGGGACTAGCGGGGTGTACAATGAGCAGTTCTTC. This encodes CPSSQGTSGVYNEQFF.

Points on this clonotype: The library was designed around alpha chains, so this beta chain is a stray read whose abundance carries little weight. The CDR3 sequence: CASSLGLADYNEQFF. The CDR3 nucleotides read TGTGCCAGCAGCTTAGGACTAGCTGACTACAATGAGCAGTTCTTC. This chain links TRBV7-2 with TRBJ2-1; 7 bases fit TRBD2. CDR3 length: 15 residues. Per germline, CDR1 SGHTA and CDR2 FQGNSA. V shed 1 base, J shed 3 bases, and the junction held 3 bases outside the gene matches.

This clonotype is medium-sized. This beta chain represents an off-target read in a library built for alpha chains; its size is of limited meaning. This chain connects TRBV20-1 to TRBJ2-3, with 9 positions matching TRBD2. In germline, CDR1 is DFQATT, CDR2 SNEGSKA (reference sequence). The CDR3 spans 14 residues. V lost 3 bases to trimming and J lost 4 bases; unmatched junction nucleotides: 5. The CDR3 loop is CSARASGNADTQYF. The DNA of the CDR3 is TGCAGTGCTAGGGCTAGCGGGAATGCAGATACGCAGTATTTT.

This clonotype was recorded a few times. This beta chain is an unintended read in a library built for alpha chains; its size means little. This chain links TRBV25-1 with TRBJ2-1; D gene uncertain. The length of the CDR3 is 13 residues. CDR1 is MGHDK, CDR2 SYGVNS, per germline. Between the trimmed V and J ends, which lost 3 bases and 8 bases, there was a span of 11 bases. DNA for the CDR3: TGTGCCAGCAGTGAGACAAAGGGCCATGAGCAGTTCTTC. Amino acid sequence: CASSETKGHEQFF.

As for this clonotype: Since it is a stray read in a library aimed at alpha chains, this beta chain has a size that is not meaningful. The CDR3 DNA reads TGTGCCAGCACCAGGGGTGGGTCCGGGGAGCTGTTTTTT. It yields the protein CASTRGGSGELFF. V gene TRBV12-3 or TRBV12-4 combines with J gene TRBJ2-2; TRBD1 might be the D (6 bases). The CDR3 is 13 residues long. Trimming removed 7 bases at V and 6 bases at J, with 12 bases between.

This clonotype is medium-sized (0.01 to 0.1%). Since the library was made to target alpha chains, this beta chain is a stray read and its abundance is not meaningful. The chain carries TRBV11-2 and TRBJ1-4; D is unresolved. Germline V lookup: CDR1 SGHAT, CDR2 FQNNGV. The CDR3 is 15 amino acids. The ends were cut back, 1 base at V and 4 bases at J, with 10 bases in the middle. CDR3 nucleotides: TGTGCCAGCAGCTTAGTGGCAGCGAGTAATGAAAAACTGTTTTTT. Amino acids: CASSLVAASNEKLFF.

This clonotype rates as medium-sized. No conserved phenylalanine or tryptophan ends this CDR3, so it is likely a read error. Because the CDR3's place on the DNA is in doubt, the DNA is left out and the CDR3 is given as listed by TCRdb. In a library made to pick up alpha chains, this beta chain is a stray read with a size that means little. The chain uses TRBV11-2 and TRBJ2-1; TRBD2, the table's D call, lacks a check against the DNA. CDR1 and CDR2 from the germline V gene are SGHAT and FQNNGV. The CDR3 extends over 12 residues, inclusive of both ends. CDR3 loop: CASSLNRGPLVL.

This clonotype occurred a few times. This beta chain lies outside the target of a library built for alpha chains; its clone size means little. This chain joins TRBV4-1 and TRBJ1-1; the D gene is possibly TRBD1 (5 bases). The CDR3 has 18 residues. CDR1 is MGHRA, CDR2 YSYEKL, per germline. The germline V and J ends were trimmed by 3 bases and 1 base, with 21 bases remaining between them. CDR3 sequence (DNA): TGCGCCAGCAGCCACGACTATTTCGACAGCGTATGGAACACTGAAGCTTTCTTT. Translating it yields CASSHDYFDSVWNTEAFF.

In regard to this clonotype: Within a library made for alpha chains, this beta chain is off target, and its count is uninformative. V gene TRBV5-1 combines with J gene TRBJ1-1; D is ambiguous. The V and J ends lost 4 bases and 0 bases respectively, with 10 bases between them. Germline-derived CDR1 and CDR2 are SGHRS and YFSETQ. CDR3 length: 14 amino acids. CDR3 nucleotide sequence: TGCGCCAGCAGCGTCGGATCCATGAACACTGAAGCTTTCTTT. Encoded protein: CASSVGSMNTEAFF. Filled out from reference TRBV5-1 and TRBJ1-1, the complete variable domain reads KAGVTQTPRYLIKTRGQQVTLSCSPISGHRSVSWYQQTPGQGLQFLFEYFSETQRNKGNFPGRFSGRQFSNSRSEMNVSTLELGDSALYLCASSVGSMNTEAFFGQGTRLTVV.

This clonotype was recorded a few times. This beta chain came through as a stray read in a library set up for alpha chains, and its size says little. V usage is TRBV6-2 or TRBV6-3 and J usage is TRBJ1-1; TRBD1 might be the D (6 bases). V was pared by 4 bases and J by 2 bases, with 11 bases between. Germline values: CDR1 MNHEY, CDR2 SVGEGT. The length of the CDR3 is 14 residues. CDR3 in DNA: TGTGCCAGCAGTTTTACAGGGATCAACACTGAAGCTTTCTTT. This gives the protein CASSFTGINTEAFF.

Remarks on this clonotype: Within a library made for alpha chains, this beta chain is off target, and its count is uninformative. The rearrangement uses TRBV20-1 and TRBJ2-7; weak D call: TRBD2 (7 bases). V was trimmed by 6 bases and J by 1 base, leaving 13 bases between them. The CDR3 has 13 residues. Germline V lookup: CDR1 DFQATT, CDR2 SNEGSKA (reference sequence). In DNA, the CDR3 is TGCAGTGCCAAAAGGGGGGGATCCTACGAGCAGTACTTC. It specifies CSAKRGGSYEQYF.

This clonotype is classed as large. The library was prepared for alpha chains; this beta chain is a stray read, so its frequency means little. CDR3 nucleotide sequence: TGTGCCAGCAGTTACTCGTCGGCCAGTAACGAGCAGTACTTC. Protein: CASSYSSASNEQYF. The chain links TRBV6-2 or TRBV6-3 to TRBJ2-7, with D unresolved. Germline V CDR1 and CDR2: MNHEY, SVGEGT. V gave up 0 bases and J gave up 5 bases, with 11 bases separating them. The CDR3 is 14 residues long.